This T cell receptor (beta chain) comes out of a study of T cell responses to AZD1222 COVID-19 vaccine. Study-wide findings and caveats: The study found vaccine-associated CD4 TCRs spanning spike, dominant at 160-218 and 743-854.

V lost 4 bases, J lost 3 bases, and 7 bases lay in between. Germline CDR1 is LGHDT and CDR2 is YNNKEL (reference sequence). CDR3 length: 13 amino acids. Some second doses came at about 4 weeks and others at about 12 weeks; these were pooled. As concerns this clone: Its antigen remains unknown.

TCRdb's table, derived via immunoSEQ multiplex PCR, lists solely in-frame clones and lacks some. Altogether around 130,000 clones are present, roughly 86% being singletons, with the ten largest covering 2.5% to 3.5%. This rearrangement joins TRBV3-1 (or the pseudogene TRBV3-2) to TRBJ1-5, with D hard to call. Sequencing was performed on peripheral blood, taken 28 days after the second AZD1222 dose. This clonotype originated in an adult who received the AZD1222 COVID-19 vaccine. CDR3 protein: CASSLGDNQPQHF. As DNA, the CDR3 is TGTGCCAGCAGCCTTGGGGACAATCAGCCCCAGCATTTT.